This is a list of T cell receptor beta chains from one sample in a study of patients and donors after allogeneic stem cell transplantation. Each CDR3 protein is one row after TCRdb ran MiXCR on the RT-PCR reads. The sample lists roughly 180,000 distinct CDR3 sequences, roughly two fifths occurring once. The sequencing sample was made of blood, either unsorted or a sorted T cell fraction (not recorded which). These receptors all come from a human donor who was either an allogeneic HSCT recipient or a stem cell or donor lymphocyte infusion donor (not recorded which). It is not recorded whose cells these are; they may come from a transplant donor. CDR3s include the opening cysteine and the closing phenylalanine or tryptophan. D genes are given only for firm matches. The listing skips clone size in some rows; elsewhere it reads once, few, many or a size class.

>-|TRBV4-3|TRBJ2-3|-
CASSQDLALGTDTQYF
TGCGCCAGCAGCCAAGATCTAGCGCTGGGCACAGATACGCAGTATTTT
>few|TRBV7-9|TRBJ1-2|-
CASSLENRVYHGYTF
TGTGCCAGCAGCTTGGAAAACAGGGTCTATCATGGCTACACCTTC
>-|TRBV18|TRBJ1-1|TRBD1
CASSTDREGRAFF
TGTGCCAGCTCAACCGACAGGGAGGGTCGAGCTTTCTTT
>few|TRBV11-2|TRBJ1-3|TRBD1
CASSFGTGGNTIYF
TGTGCCAGCAGCTTCGGGACAGGGGGGAACACCATATATTTT
>once|TRBV29-1|TRBJ2-5|-
CSVEDAGPAAVETQYF
TGCAGCGTTGAAGATGCCGGACCGGCAGCGGTAGAGACCCAGTACTTC
>-|TRBV27|TRBJ2-7|-
CANTTSRSEQYF
TGTGCCAACACGACTAGTAGATCGGAGCAGTACTTC
>few|TRBV12-3/TRBV12-4|TRBJ2-1|TRBD2
CASSPSGILTYNEQFF
TGTGCCAGCAGTCCTAGCGGGATTCTCACCTACAATGAGCAGTTCTTC
>-|TRBV28|TRBJ2-7|TRBD2
CASSSGLALYEQYF
TGTGCCAGCAGCTCTGGACTAGCCTTATACGAGCAGTACTTC
>-|TRBV20-1|TRBJ2-7|-
CSARGGQSPTYEQYF
TGCAGTGCTAGAGGGGGGCAGTCCCCTACCTACGAGCAGTACTTC
>few|TRBV12-3/TRBV12-4|TRBJ1-2|-
CASLRGAGARGYTF
TGTGCCAGCCTACGCGGGGCAGGGGCGAGGGGCTACACCTTC
>-|TRBV15|TRBJ2-7|TRBD1
CATSRDRQGKLAYEQYF
TGTGCCACCAGCAGAGACCGACAGGGGAAACTAGCCTACGAGCAGTACTTC
>few|TRBV5-1|TRBJ1-1|-
CASSHLQGRDTEAFF
TGCGCCAGCAGCCACTTACAGGGACGGGACACTGAAGCTTTCTTT
>few|TRBV12-3/TRBV12-4|TRBJ2-5|TRBD1
CASSRTGGQETQYF
TGTGCCAGCAGCCGGACAGGGGGGCAAGAGACCCAGTACTTC
>-|TRBV20-1|TRBJ1-2|-
CSANRGRNYGCTF
TGCAGTGCTAACCGAGGGAGGAACTATGGCTGCACCTTC
>few|TRBV28|TRBJ1-6|-
CASSLQVWDSPLHF
TGTGCCAGCAGTTTACAGGTTTGGGATTCACCCCTCCACTTT
>-|TRBV5-8|TRBJ1-2|-
CASSSKWVCTF
TGTGCCAGCAGCTCGAAGTGGGTTTGCACCTTC
>few|TRBV20-1|TRBJ1-2|-
CSARSPDRSNYGYTF
TGCAGTGCTAGGAGCCCGGACAGATCTAACTATGGCTACACCTTC
>once|TRBV4-2|TRBJ2-5|TRBD2
CASSQAYDPGTSEETQYF
TGTGCCAGCAGCCAAGCCTACGACCCCGGGACTAGCGAAGAGACCCAGTACTTC
>-|TRBV4-2|TRBJ2-3|-
CASSQAVGLEGTTDTQYF
TGTGCCAGCAGCCAAGCGGTAGGGCTAGAGGGTACCACAGATACGCAGTATTTT
>few|TRBV12-3/TRBV12-4|TRBJ1-1|-
CASSPRVGENTEAFF
TGTGCCAGCAGTCCAAGGGTTGGGGAGAACACTGAAGCTTTCTTT
>-|TRBV12-3/TRBV12-4|TRBJ2-2|TRBD2
CASSPRTSGRFLTGELFF
TGTGCCAGCAGTCCGAGGACTAGCGGGAGATTTCTTACCGGGGAGCTGTTTTTT
>few|TRBV27|TRBJ1-1|-
CASSLGGLGAEAFF
TGTGCCAGCAGTTTAGGGGGGCTAGGAGCTGAAGCTTTCTTT
>-|TRBV20-1|TRBJ1-1|TRBD1
CSAKRQGTNTEAFF
TGCAGTGCTAAACGACAGGGGACCAACACTGAAGCTTTCTTT
>-|TRBV6-6|TRBJ2-2|-
CASKEWAGELFF
TGTGCCAGCAAGGAATGGGCCGGGGAGCTGTTTTTT
>few|TRBV6-5|TRBJ1-1|TRBD1
CASSPLGQQNTEAFF
TGTGCCAGCAGTCCCCTGGGACAGCAGAACACTGAAGCTTTCTTT
>-|TRBV19|TRBJ1-5|-
CASSEWAPNQPQHF
TGTGCCAGTAGTGAGTGGGCACCCAATCAGCCCCAGCATTTT
>-|TRBV7-9|TRBJ1-2|-
CASSLARDTSNYGYTF
TGTGCCAGCAGCTTAGCGAGGGACACCTCTAACTATGGCTACACCTTC
>-|TRBV30|TRBJ2-3|-
CAWEGPTASTDTQYF
TGTGCCTGGGAGGGCCCGACGGCCAGCACAGATACGCAGTATTTT
>-|TRBV4-1|TRBJ2-7|TRBD1
CASSPSTGVLEQYF
TGCGCCAGCAGCCCATCGACAGGGGTTCTCGAGCAGTACTTC
>-|TRBV10-3|TRBJ1-1|-
CAISEWSSNTEAFF
TGTGCCATCAGTGAGTGGTCTTCGAACACTGAAGCTTTCTTT
>-|TRBV12-3/TRBV12-4|TRBJ2-1|-
CASSFEMGARYNEQFF
TGTGCCAGCAGTTTTGAAATGGGAGCGAGATACAATGAGCAGTTCTTC
>-|TRBV7-9|TRBJ2-2|-
CASSSQVYTGELFF
TGTGCCAGCAGCTCCCAGGTTTACACCGGGGAGCTGTTTTTT
>-|TRBV6-5|TRBJ2-7|TRBD2
CASSYVPGLAGGPHEQYF
TGTGCCAGCAGTTACGTTCCGGGACTAGCGGGAGGGCCCCACGAGCAGTACTTC
>few|TRBV29-1|TRBJ1-2|-
CSVEDREGTYGYTF
TGCAGCGTTGAAGATCGGGAGGGGACCTATGGCTACACCTTC
>-|TRBV9|TRBJ2-1|-
CASSVESASYNEQFF
TGTGCCAGCAGCGTAGAAAGCGCCTCCTACAATGAGCAGTTCTTC
>few|TRBV4-2|TRBJ2-1|-
CASSQVDLSSYNEQFF
TGTGCCAGCAGCCAAGTGGACCTTTCTTCCTACAATGAGCAGTTCTTC
>-|TRBV20-1|TRBJ1-1|-
CSAEGGSGTEAFF
TGCAGTGCCGAGGGGGGATCCGGCACTGAAGCTTTCTTT
>many|TRBV10-3|TRBJ2-1|-
CAISEQSGVYNEQFF
TGTGCCATCAGTGAGCAGTCTGGGGTCTACAATGAGCAGTTCTTC
>-|TRBV5-1|TRBJ1-1|-
CASSLDGHLNTEAFF
TGCGCCAGCAGCTTGGACGGCCATCTGAACACTGAAGCTTTCTTT
>-|TRBV12-3/TRBV12-4|TRBJ1-2|-
CASSLQGPNYGYTF
TGTGCCAGCAGTTTACAGGGTCCTAACTATGGCTACACCTTC
>-|TRBV12-3/TRBV12-4|TRBJ1-1|-
CASSPMVSGNTEAFF
TGTGCCAGCAGCCCCATGGTTTCGGGGAACACTGAAGCTTTCTTT
>-|TRBV20-1|TRBJ2-2|TRBD1
CSAYRGADTGELFF
TGCAGTGCTTACAGGGGGGCGGACACCGGGGAGCTGTTTTTT
>-|TRBV2|TRBJ1-2|TRBD1
CASSSGTGIGYTF
TGTGCCAGCAGTTCCGGGACAGGGATTGGCTACACCTTC
>-|TRBV5-5|TRBJ1-4|TRBD1
CASSLSPGTGIEKLFF
TGTGCCAGCAGCTTGAGTCCCGGGACAGGGATTGAAAAACTGTTTTTT
>-|TRBV29-1|TRBJ2-1|TRBD2
CSVSATSGHYNEQFF
TGCAGCGTTTCGGCGACTAGCGGGCACTACAATGAGCAGTTCTTC
>-|TRBV19|TRBJ2-3|-
CASSLLDGRDTQYF
TGTGCCAGTAGCCTACTAGATGGAAGGGATACGCAGTATTTT
>few|TRBV20-1|TRBJ1-6|-
CSASTGITSPLHF
TGCAGTGCTTCCACCGGGATCACCTCACCCCTCCACTTT
>few|TRBV19|TRBJ2-7|-
CATRQGLYEQYF
TGTGCCACCAGACAGGGACTCTACGAGCAGTACTTC
>-|TRBV12-3/TRBV12-4|TRBJ1-4|-
CASSSLGGLEEKLFF
TGTGCCAGCAGCTCCCTGGGGGGCTTAGAGGAAAAACTGTTTTTT
>-|TRBV12-3/TRBV12-4|TRBJ1-1|TRBD1
CASSLAAPGQGDTEAFF
TGTGCCAGCAGTTTAGCAGCCCCGGGACAGGGAGACACTGAAGCTTTCTTT
>-|TRBV6-5|TRBJ1-1|TRBD1
CATSYRQGATPTEAFF
TGTGCCACTTCATACAGACAGGGGGCGACTCCCACTGAAGCTTTCTTT
>-|TRBV7-9|TRBJ2-1|TRBD2
CASSFPEAGDEQFF
TGTGCCAGCAGCTTCCCAGAGGCGGGGGATGAGCAGTTCTTC
>-|TRBV15|TRBJ1-1|-
CATSREGNTEAFF
TGTGCCACCAGCAGAGAGGGGAACACTGAAGCTTTCTTT
>-|TRBV20-1|TRBJ1-2|-
CSASDDKYGYTF
TGCAGTGCTAGTGATGACAAGTATGGCTACACCTTC
>-|TRBV4-3|TRBJ2-1|-
CASAAGSGMGYNEQFF
TGCGCCAGCGCGGCCGGGTCAGGGATGGGCTACAATGAGCAGTTCTTC
>-|TRBV12-3/TRBV12-4|TRBJ1-2|TRBD1
CASSSDRGFYGYTF
TGTGCCAGCAGTTCAGACAGGGGGTTTTATGGCTACACCTTC
>-|TRBV7-9|TRBJ2-1|-
CASSLPSYNEQFF
TGTGCCAGCAGCCTACCGTCATACAATGAGCAGTTCTTC
>few|TRBV29-1|TRBJ1-2|-
CSVETGRLDYGYTF
TGCAGCGTTGAAACGGGGCGTTTGGACTATGGCTACACCTTC
>many|TRBV5-1|TRBJ1-1|-
CASSLVADKNTEAFF
TGCGCCAGCAGCTTGGTGGCAGACAAGAACACTGAAGCTTTCTTT
>-|TRBV9|TRBJ2-7|-
CASSEDRAGVGEQYF
TGTGCCAGCAGTGAAGACAGGGCGGGAGTTGGCGAGCAGTACTTC